This T cell receptor beta chain was captured by sequencing in a study of blood T cell repertoires in COVID-19. Study information: The cDNA or gDNA used as material had been derived from T cells, B-cell-depleted T cells, or PBMCs.

Data came from immunoSEQ multiplex PCR; TCRdb stores just in-frame clones and leaves some out. The data hold about 97,000 clones, with 70% to 90% observed a single time. A word on this clone: At the DNA level, this CDR3 is encoded by other sequences in the same sample as well.

The germline gives CDR1 SGHTA, CDR2 FQGNSA. Trimming removed 2 bases at V and 5 bases at J, with 7 bases between. The CDR3 is 13 residues long. The sample was peripheral blood. The TCR comes from a human donor in a cohort sampled during active COVID-19. J is TRBJ2-1 and V is TRBV7-2; weak D call: TRBD1 (5 bases). The CDR3 is CASSLTRDNEQFF. The CDR3 DNA sequence: TGTGCCAGCAGCTTAACCAGGGACAATGAGCAGTTCTTC.